The subject of this entry is one T cell receptor (beta chain). Its specificity is unknown. At one boundary the junction diverges from the germline segment, which might be a read error. This CDR3 region has 18 residues. The sample is drawn from a study of T cell repertoires in cytomegalovirus infection. TCRdb ran MiXCR on the reads and lists one entry per CDR3 protein. The sample holds about 830,000 distinct CDR3 sequences, about 33% seen once. General study points: The ex vivo response was dominated by HLA-C-restricted CMV-specific TCR beta clonotypes. Public TCR beta family frequency separated CMV-and-HLA carriers, including in an independent cohort.

The J gene is TRBJ1-4, the V gene TRBV12-3 or TRBV12-4; D perhaps matches TRBD1 (5 bases). Source: cultured CD8+ T cells from PBMCs, taken from culture after CMV antigen stimulation. The receptor was isolated from a human donor in good health (CMV status not recorded). Some clones in this sample may be carry-over from other donors' samples. CDR3 region: CASSLGTEGFMTNEKLLF. DNA for the CDR3: TGTGCCAGCAGTTTGGGGACCGAGGGGTTTATGACTAATGAAAAACTGCTTTTT.